This record concerns one TCR beta chain sequence. Its target is not known. This entry belongs to a study of cytomegalovirus exposure and HLA in healthy donors. Study details: Clustering assigned approximately 78% of the 350 to 450 genotyped donors to the Caucasian-associated ancestry cluster. Study-wide findings and caveats: The study recorded 150 to 200 TCR beta chains that were cytomegalovirus-associated. Segments of the TCR beta V type were, in most cases, productive about 87% or about 30% of the time in an earlier analysis.

The CDR3 runs to 15 residues. The V and J ends lost 2 bases and 2 bases respectively, with 12 bases between them. The germline CDR1 and CDR2 sequences are MNHNS and SASEGT. PCR was performed using 60 Vbeta and 13 Jbeta primers. Per the original methods: The authors later counted tens of millions of unique TCR beta chains, some 9.9 million of them shared. Assay used: immunoSEQ multiplex PCR; TCRdb lists only in-frame clones, some missing. V, J and clone size derive from that table, while D and trimming were established from the DNA sequence. The data contain about 130,000 clones, about two thirds of them singletons.

This chain links TRBV6-1 with TRBJ1-1; D ambiguous. The TCR comes from a woman aged 55-70 years in good health and CMV-seropositive. The specimen sequenced was PBMCs. The CDR3: CASSESGLGNTEAFF. CDR3 DNA sequence: TGTGCCAGCAGTGAATCGGGGTTGGGTAACACTGAAGCTTTCTTT.